This passage covers 28 T cell receptor beta chains from one sample sequenced in a study of regulatory T cells in long-lasting Graves disease. Time point reported: newly diagnosed GD, antithyroid drugs for less than 3 months. From PBMCs, RNA was extracted and then used to make the TCR library. Assembly of TCR beta libraries relied on iRepertoire HTBI primers together with Arm-PCR of CDR3 regions. In TCRdb, the multiplex PCR reads were re-called with MiXCR into one record per CDR3 protein. The table shows approximately 350,000 distinct CDR3 sequences, with approximately 10% occurring only once. These sequences were also reported in another study, on T cells in Graves' hyperthyroidism and ophthalmopathy.

This material consisted of peripheral blood mononuclear cells (PBMCs), taken at new diagnosis, from a patient treated with antithyroid drugs. These receptors were collected from a woman aged 18-35 years with Graves disease.

There are many counts of this clonotype. The V and J genes are TRBV28 and TRBJ2-1, with D possibly being TRBD2 (7 bases). Trimming removed 6 bases from V and 7 bases from J, with 16 bases in between. The CDR3 length is 14 residues. Per germline, CDR1 MDHEN and CDR2 SYDVKM. CDR3 amino acids: CASSWGGGRNEQFF. CDR3 sequence (DNA): TGTGCCAGCAGCTGGGGAGGGGGGAGGAATGAGCAGTTCTTC.

Ten or more counts support this clonotype. CDR3 DNA: TGTGCCAGCAGGAGGGGGGAGACCCAGTACTTC. Translation gives CASRRGETQYF. The chain couples TRBV2 to TRBJ2-5, with TRBD1 as a possible D gene (6 bases). Germline V gene sequence: CDR1 SNHLY, CDR2 FYNNEI. CDR3 length: 11 residues. With 6 bases removed from V and 5 bases from J, the gap between germline ends came to 7 bases.

This clonotype has at least ten counts. J is TRBJ2-4 and V is TRBV5-1, with TRBD2 matching over 7 bases. There are 16 residues in the CDR3. V trimming: 1 base; J trimming: 4 bases; junction bases outside the gene matches: 8. Germline CDR1 SGHRS, CDR2 YFSETQ. CDR3 sequence (DNA): TGCGCCAGCAGCTTGTTCTCCTCCGGGGGGAAAAACATTCAGTACTTC. This gives the protein CASSLFSSGGKNIQYF.

This clonotype showed up many times. This chain connects TRBV15 to TRBJ1-5; D unclear. Trimming cost V 0 bases and J 2 bases, with 14 bases left between them. The CDR3 extends over 17 amino acids. The germline V gene encodes CDR1 LNHNV and CDR2 YYDKDF (reference sequence). CDR3 coding DNA: TGTGCCACCAGCAGAGATCTGGTGGGAAGAGGCAATCAGCCCCAGCATTTT. Translating it yields CATSRDLVGRGNQPQHF. The complete variable domain, with remaining parts taken from reference TRBV15 and TRBJ1-5, reads DAMVIQNPRYQVTQFGKPVTLSCSQTLNHNVMYWYQQKSSQAPKLLFHYYDKDFNNEADTPDNFQSRRPNTSFCFLDIRSPGLGDTAMYLCATSRDLVGRGNQPQHFGDGTRLSIL.

There are a few counts of this clonotype. This sequence joins TRBV5-4 and TRBJ1-1, with D perhaps matching TRBD1 (5 bases). The germline gives CDR1 SGHNT, CDR2 YYREEE (reference sequence). V lost 4 bases to trimming and J lost 3 bases, with 16 bases between them. This CDR3 is 15 amino acids long. For the CDR3, the DNA is TGTGCCAGCAGCACAAACCCCGGGACGCACACTGAAGCTTTCTTT. Its protein is CASSTNPGTHTEAFF.

This clonotype was seen ten or more times. J is TRBJ2-7 and V is TRBV7-8; D perhaps matches TRBD2 (6 bases). The germline gives CDR1 SGHVS, CDR2 FQNEAQ. This CDR3 comprises 14 residues. V lost 5 bases and J 3 bases, leaving 14 bases between the germline ends. CDR3 in amino acids: CASSLRDGYYEQYF. CDR3 nucleotides: TGTGCCAGCAGCCTGCGGGACGGATACTACGAGCAGTACTTC.

In its sample, this clonotype was seen many times. CDR3 in DNA: TGCAGTGCTAGAGTCGCCCAAAGGAGCTACGAGCAGTACTTC. It encodes CSARVAQRSYEQYF. The genes are TRBV20-1 and TRBJ2-7; D remains ambiguous. Per the germline V gene, CDR1 is DFQATT and CDR2 is SNEGSKA (reference sequence). CDR3 length: 14 amino acids. V dropped 1 base and J dropped 3 bases, with 13 bases sitting between them.

This clonotype showed up just a few times. This chain links TRBV20-1 with TRBJ1-6, with 10 bases aligning to TRBD1. This CDR3 has 20 amino acids. The V and J ends lost 6 bases and 5 bases, in that order; junction bases with no gene match: 22. Germline V lookup: CDR1 DFQATT, CDR2 SNEGSKA (reference sequence). CDR3 protein: CSAGHPPGQGYGLNNSPLHF. CDR3 in DNA: TGCAGTGCCGGCCACCCTCCGGGACAGGGGTACGGCCTTAATAATTCACCCCTCCACTTT.

The chain links TRBV9 to TRBJ2-3, with 14 bases identical to TRBD2. With V trimmed by 4 bases and J by 2 bases, 6 bases remained unmatched. CDR1 and CDR2 from the germline V gene are SGDLS and YYNGEE. The CDR3 length is 17 residues. The CDR3 DNA reads TGTGCCAGCAGCAACCAGGGACTAGCGGGGGCCACAGATACGCAGTATTTT. The encoded protein is CASSNQGLAGATDTQYF.

This clonotype was seen repeatedly, ten times or more. The chain links TRBV2 to TRBJ2-3, with TRBD2 matching 8 bases. Germline loops: CDR1 SNHLY, CDR2 FYNNEI. Germline trimming cut 6 bases from V and 0 bases from J; bases unmatched to any gene: 2. This CDR3 has 14 residues. CDR3 region: CASRTSESTDTQYF. CDR3 DNA: TGTGCCAGCAGGACTAGCGAGAGCACAGATACGCAGTATTTT.

This chain links TRBV7-2 with TRBJ1-1; D unclear. CDR3 length equals 14 residues. V lost 1 base and J 1 base, leaving 7 bases between the germline ends. Germline CDR1 and CDR2: SGHTA and FQGNSA. CDR3 sequence reads: CASSLVPRNTEAFF. As DNA, the CDR3 is TGTGCCAGCAGCTTAGTCCCCAGGAACACTGAAGCTTTCTTT.

This clonotype was counted only a few times. The chain joins TRBV9 to TRBJ2-5; possible D gene TRBD2, 5 bases. Per the germline V gene, CDR1 is SGDLS and CDR2 is YYNGEE. The ends were cut back, 0 bases at V and 5 bases at J, with 17 bases in the middle. The CDR3 is 16 amino acids. CDR3 amino acids: CASSVAQERVMETQYF. CDR3 in DNA: TGTGCCAGCAGCGTAGCTCAAGAGAGGGTTATGGAGACCCAGTACTTC.

This clonotype was counted at least ten times. This sequence joins TRBV4-1 and TRBJ2-2; D not resolved. The CDR3 is made up of 17 amino acids. Germline V gene sequence: CDR1 MGHRA, CDR2 YSYEKL. V shed 2 bases and J shed 6 bases, with 19 bases lying between them. CDR3: CASSQPLPRLPPGELFF. In DNA form, the CDR3 reads TGCGCCAGCAGCCAACCGCTCCCACGGCTACCTCCCGGGGAGCTGTTTTTT.

Many counts were recorded for this clonotype. CDR3 DNA: TGTGCCAGCAGCCAAGGCAGACAGGAAGAAGGCTACACCTTC. Translation gives CASSQGRQEEGYTF. This chain links TRBV3-1 with TRBJ1-2; possible D gene TRBD1, 6 bases. CDR3 length equals 14 residues. Germline V gives CDR1 LGHDT, CDR2 YNNKEL (reference sequence). V was pared by 1 base and J by 8 bases, with 14 bases between. The full variable domain, with the rest looked up from reference TRBV3-1 and TRBJ1-2, is DTAVSQTPKYLVTQMGNDKSIKCEQNLGHDTMYWYKQDSKKFLKIMFSYNNKELIINETVPNRFSPKSPDKAHLNLHINSLELGDSAVYFCASSQGRQEEGYTFGSGTRLTVV.

This clonotype was seen many times. With a far larger clone one base away, a read error is the likely cause. The genes are TRBV28 and TRBJ2-1; tentatively, D is TRBD2 (6 bases). Germline V gene lookup returns CDR1 MDHEN and CDR2 SYDVKM. V was clipped by 3 bases and J by 10 bases, with 13 bases between them. There are 13 residues in the CDR3. CDR3 sequence: CASSLWDSYEQFF. The CDR3 DNA reads TGTGCCAGCAGTTTGTGGGACTCCTACGAGCAGTTCTTC.

This clonotype was observed many times. The chain couples TRBV12-3 or TRBV12-4 to TRBJ1-6, with 12 bases identical to TRBD1. The CDR3 is 16 amino acids. The V segment lost 5 bases and the J segment 7 bases; nucleotides outside the gene matches: 6. The CDR3: CASSDRDRGLNSPLHF. In DNA form, the CDR3 reads TGTGCCAGCAGTGACCGGGACAGGGGGCTCAATTCACCCCTCCACTTT.

This rearrangement joins TRBV7-2 to TRBJ1-1; 8 nucleotides agree with TRBD1. Unmatched junction bases numbered 23, after V lost 5 bases and J lost 0 bases. Germline V lookup: CDR1 SGHTA, CDR2 FQGNSA. The CDR3 has 21 residues. The CDR3 protein is CASSPYPHRPGGLFMNTEAFF. The CDR3 DNA sequence: TGTGCCAGCAGCCCTTACCCCCACCGCCCAGGGGGCCTCTTCATGAACACTGAAGCTTTCTTT.

On this clonotype itself: A much bigger clone sits one base away, suggesting this may be a read error. This chain connects TRBV6-2 or TRBV6-3 to TRBJ2-7; 7 bases line up with TRBD2. V shed 5 bases, J shed 2 bases, and the junction held 9 bases outside the gene matches. Germline lookup yields CDR1 MNHEY and CDR2 SVGEGT. The CDR3 contains 15 residues. The CDR3 is CASSERGDGPYEQYF. The CDR3 DNA reads TGTGCCAGCAGTGAGCGGGGAGATGGGCCCTACGAGCAGTACTTC.

This clonotype has a count of ten or more. V usage is TRBV7-3 and J usage is TRBJ2-5, with D uncertain. Per the germline V gene, CDR1 is SGHTA and CDR2 is FQGTGA. The CDR3 length is 13 residues. Trimming cost V 5 bases and J 4 bases, with 11 bases left between them. The CDR3 sequence is CASSPRPSETQYF. The CDR3 DNA reads TGTGCCAGCAGCCCTCGCCCATCAGAGACCCAGTACTTC.

This clonotype has ten or more counts. The chain recombines TRBV2 with TRBJ2-3, with D unresolved. The CDR3 totals 18 residues. The germline CDR1 and CDR2 sequences are SNHLY and FYNNEI. V dropped 4 bases and J dropped 1 base, with 21 bases sitting between them. CDR3 loop: CASSASFGEPVGTDTQYF. The CDR3 nucleotides read TGTGCCAGCAGTGCGAGTTTTGGTGAGCCTGTTGGCACAGATACGCAGTATTTT.

This clonotype was found many times. The V call is TRBV24-1, the J call TRBJ2-1, with 14 bases aligning to TRBD2. The CDR3 totals 18 residues. V shed 4 bases, J shed 3 bases, and the junction held 7 bases outside the gene matches. The germline V gene has CDR1 KGHDR and CDR2 SFDVKD. The CDR3 DNA sequence: TGTGCCACCAGTGAAGGGACTAGCGGGGGACGCTACTACAATGAGCAGTTCTTC. Encoded protein: CATSEGTSGGRYYNEQFF.

In its sample, this clonotype was seen many times. The chain employs TRBV5-4 and TRBJ2-2; 11 bases line up with TRBD2. V shed 4 bases and J 5 bases; nucleotides not matched to a gene: 4. Germline CDR1 reads SGHNT; CDR2 reads YYREEE (reference sequence). The CDR3 consists of 15 residues. The CDR3 sequence: CASSPIAGGTGELFF. The CDR3 region has the DNA TGTGCCAGCAGCCCTATAGCGGGGGGGACCGGGGAGCTGTTTTTT.

In this sample, this clonotype turned up many times. V gene TRBV15 combines with J gene TRBJ1-1; D gene unclear. This CDR3 comprises 13 residues. Germline V gives CDR1 LNHNV, CDR2 YYDKDF (reference sequence). V shed 0 bases and J shed 4 bases, with 6 bases lying between them. CDR3 region: CATSRDRGTEAFF. The CDR3 DNA reads as TGTGCCACCAGCAGAGACCGGGGCACTGAAGCTTTCTTT. The full variable domain, in which reference TRBV15 and TRBJ1-1 provide the parts outside the CDR3, is DAMVIQNPRYQVTQFGKPVTLSCSQTLNHNVMYWYQQKSSQAPKLLFHYYDKDFNNEADTPDNFQSRRPNTSFCFLDIRSPGLGDTAMYLCATSRDRGTEAFFGQGTRLTVV.

This clonotype was seen more than once but under ten times. The chain's CDR3 is CASSYGGPGRETQYF. For the CDR3, the DNA is TGTGCCAGCAGTTACGGGGGACCAGGACGAGAGACCCAGTACTTC. The rearrangement joins TRBV6-9 to TRBJ2-5; perhaps TRBD2 as D (6 bases). The CDR3 has 15 amino acids. Trimming pared 3 bases from V and 4 bases from J, leaving 15 bases between. Germline loops: CDR1 MNHGY, CDR2 SVAAGI.

This clonotype has a count of ten or more. The chain joins TRBV2 to TRBJ1-5, with TRBD1 as a possible D gene (5 bases). Germline CDR1 SNHLY, CDR2 FYNNEI. Trimming removed 7 bases from V and 4 bases from J, with 11 bases in between. The CDR3 length is 13 residues. CDR3: CASTPGGNQPQHF. As DNA, the CDR3 is TGTGCCAGCACGCCCGGGGGTAATCAGCCCCAGCATTTT.

This clonotype was counted at least ten times. The chain recombines TRBV5-1 with TRBJ1-2; TRBD1 matches at 7 bases. This CDR3 contains 18 residues. Per the germline V gene, CDR1 is SGHRS and CDR2 is YFSETQ. With V trimmed by 0 bases and J by 0 bases, 11 bases remained unmatched. Here the CDR3 DNA reads TGCGCCAGCAGCTTGGACACCTTAGGACAGGCTTCTAACTATGGCTACACCTTC. Amino acid sequence: CASSLDTLGQASNYGYTF.

The table lists this clonotype with many counts. CDR3 amino acids: CASSSPLGDADTQYF. Here the CDR3 DNA reads TGTGCCAGCAGTTCTCCCCTGGGGGATGCAGATACGCAGTATTTT. V gene TRBV12-3 or TRBV12-4 combines with J gene TRBJ2-3; either TRBD1 or TRBD2 may fit D (5 bases each). This CDR3 comprises 15 residues. V was pared by 4 bases and J by 4 bases, with 15 bases between.

This clonotype was observed many times. This chain uses TRBV18 with TRBJ1-5; TRBD1 aligns across 7 bases. The length of the CDR3 is 15 residues. V trimming: 6 bases; J trimming: 2 bases; junction bases outside the gene matches: 7. Germline loops: CDR1 KGHSH, CDR2 LQKENI. The CDR3 reads CASSRQGEGNQPQHF. CDR3 DNA: TGTGCCAGCTCCCGACAGGGCGAAGGCAATCAGCCCCAGCATTTT.